The 3 T cell receptor beta chains listed next were all sequenced from one sample in a study of blood T cell repertoires in COVID-19. Here immunoSEQ multiplex PCR was the method, and the copy in TCRdb shows in-frame clones only, minus some. The data show 68,000 or so clones, nearly 85% seen once. Sequenced material: peripheral blood. These TCRs come from a human donor in a cohort sampled during active COVID-19.

This clone was seen only once. The V and J genes are TRBV11-2 and TRBJ2-5; the D gene is possibly TRBD2 (5 bases). Germline V gene data show CDR1 as SGHAT and CDR2 as FQNNGV. V lost 5 bases and J lost 5, with 18 bases in between. The CDR3 consists of 15 residues. CDR3 region: CASSPPIASLETQYF. The DNA for the CDR3 is TGTGCCAGCAGCCCCCCTATAGCGTCCCTGGAGACCCAGTACTTC.

The chain is built from TRBV3-1 (or the pseudogene TRBV3-2) and TRBJ2-6; a possible D gene is TRBD1 (6 bases). The CDR3 runs 17 residues. CDR1 LGHDT and CDR2 YNNKEL come from the germline V gene (reference sequence). V dropped 7 bases and J dropped 4 bases, with 20 bases sitting between them. CDR3 loop: CASTQSQGKGGANVLTF. The CDR3 DNA follows: TGTGCCAGCACCCAGTCACAGGGTAAAGGAGGGGCCAACGTCCTGACTTTC.

This chain uses TRBV3-1 (or the pseudogene TRBV3-2) with TRBJ2-7, with D maybe TRBD1 (5 bases). The V gene's germline CDR1 is LGHDT and CDR2 YNNKEL (reference sequence). The CDR3 is 13 amino acids. Trimming removed 2 bases at V and 4 bases at J, with 9 bases between. The CDR3 DNA reads TGTGCCAGCAGCCAACCAGGGTGGTACGAGCAGTACTTC. This encodes CASSQPGWYEQYF.